This record concerns one T cell receptor (beta chain) sequence. The antigen is undetermined. Unmatched junction bases numbered 4, after V lost 5 bases and J lost 1 base. Germline CDR1 and CDR2: MDHEN and SYDVKM. This CDR3 region has 15 residues. The data originate from a study of T cell clonotyping in hematopoietic cell transplantation. The time point was: recipient sample about 28 days before transplant, after cytoreduction. Recipient blood drawn about 28 days pretransplant and days 30, 100, 180 after. Overall study results and limits: Cells were unsorted, so CD4 and CD8 contributions were not separated. Higher Inverse Simpson Index values in graft donor and pretransplant recipient predicted broader posttransplant TCR diversity. After transplant, recipient diversity fell while pathologically expanded clonotypes grew through day 180.

Libraries were prepared by immunoSEQ multiplex PCR; TCRdb keeps only in-frame clonotypes and omits some of them. The sample has approximately 9,000 clones, about 88% seen once. The sample here was peripheral blood mononuclear cells, taken before stem cell transplant. The clonotype comes from a woman aged 60-75 years with acute myeloid leukemia. Some clones in this sample may be carry-over from other donors' samples. V is TRBV28 and J is TRBJ2-3, with 9 nucleotides matching TRBD1. The CDR3 DNA reads as TGTGCCAGCAGTCTTCGGACAGGGGGCACAGATACGCAGTATTTT. This translates into CASSLRTGGTDTQYF.